Listed below are T cell receptor beta chains from one sample, sequenced in a study of blood T cell repertoires in COVID-19. The data were produced by immunoSEQ multiplex PCR, yet TCRdb's version contains in-frame clones alone and is incomplete. This sample has some 140,000 clones; roughly 83% occur once, and the top ten carry 7% to 10%. The sample was PBMCs or T cells enriched from blood (not recorded which). The origin of the receptors is a man aged 45-60 years who had recovered from COVID-19. Each CDR3 is given with its conserved first and last residue. A D gene is named only where the DNA matches it firmly. Clone size, where shown, is once, few, many, or a class for clones that have expanded.

clone_size,v_call,cdr3_length,d_call,j_call,cdr3_aa,cdr3_nt
-,TRBV2,15,-,TRBJ2-3,CASSENGGRTDTQYF,TGTGCCAGCAGTGAGAACGGGGGGCGGACAGATACGCAGTATTTT
-,TRBV7-3,15,TRBD1,TRBJ1-1,CASSLSGTGNTEAFF,TGTGCCAGCAGCTTATCCGGGACAGGAAACACTGAAGCTTTCTTT
-,TRBV6-2/TRBV6-3,12,-,TRBJ1-5,CASSYASGSQHF,TGTGCCAGCAGTTATGCCTCAGGGTCCCAGCATTTT
-,TRBV9,13,-,TRBJ1-2,CASSVDTDYGYTF,TGTGCCAGCAGCGTAGATACGGACTATGGCTACACCTTC
-,TRBV3-1/TRBV3-2,16,TRBD1,TRBJ1-4,CASSPPEGQGGEKLFF,TGTGCCAGCAGCCCTCCGGAGGGACAGGGTGGAGAAAAACTGTTTTTT
-,TRBV7-2,13,TRBD1,TRBJ2-7,CASSRDRAGEQYF,TGTGCCAGCAGCCGCGACAGGGCGGGTGAGCAGTACTTC
once,TRBV6-5,15,-,TRBJ1-6,CASSYWGQNNSPLHF,TGTGCCAGCAGTTATTGGGGACAAAATAATTCACCCCTCCACTTT
-,TRBV7-2,15,-,TRBJ2-1,CASSLVGRAYNEQFF,TGTGCCAGCAGCTTAGTTGGCAGGGCCTACAATGAGCAGTTCTTC
few,TRBV4-3,14,TRBD1,TRBJ1-4,CASSQNRGYEKLFF,TGCGCCAGCAGCCAGAACAGGGGCTACGAAAAACTGTTTTTT
-,TRBV5-1,12,-,TRBJ1-2,CASSPELYGYTF,TGCGCCAGCAGCCCGGAGTTATATGGCTACACCTTC
-,TRBV6-4,15,-,TRBJ1-2,CASSVQSGGPGGYTF,TGTGCCAGCAGTGTCCAATCGGGGGGGCCTGGTGGCTACACCTTC
-,TRBV19,13,-,TRBJ1-2,CASSMNSGVGYTF,TGTGCCAGTAGTATGAATTCCGGGGTTGGCTACACCTTC
many,TRBV5-6,12,-,TRBJ2-7,CASSPPSGGLYF,TGTGCCAGCAGCCCGCCCTCCGGGGGACTGTACTTC
-,TRBV28,14,TRBD1,TRBJ1-1,CASSRDRVVTEAFF,TGTGCCAGCAGCCGCGACAGGGTGGTCACTGAAGCTTTCTTT
-,TRBV5-1,16,TRBD1,TRBJ1-4,CASSSQGAVTNEKLFF,TGCGCCAGCAGCTCTCAGGGGGCAGTAACTAATGAAAAACTGTTTTTT
-,TRBV7-8,17,TRBD1,TRBJ1-1,CASSRGGTGPTWAEAFF,TGTGCCAGCAGCCGCGGGGGGACAGGGCCCACTTGGGCTGAAGCTTTCTTT
-,TRBV20-1,18,TRBD1,TRBJ1-5,CSASGGSGQGHSNQPQHF,TGCAGTGCTAGTGGTGGTTCGGGACAGGGTCATAGCAATCAGCCCCAGCATTTT
-,TRBV18,17,TRBD2,TRBJ2-1,CASSPQRGGSSYNEQFF,TGTGCCAGCTCACCGCAGCGGGGCGGAAGCTCCTACAATGAGCAGTTCTTC
few,TRBV6-1,17,TRBD1,TRBJ1-5,CASSEAGTGWRNQPQHF,TGTGCCAGCAGTGAAGCAGGGACAGGGTGGCGCAATCAGCCCCAGCATTTT
-,TRBV30,13,TRBD1,TRBJ2-7,CAWRTRTGYEQYF,TGTGCCTGGAGAACCCGGACAGGGTACGAGCAGTACTTC
once,TRBV6-2/TRBV6-3,13,TRBD1,TRBJ1-2,CASSYLGQGVYTF,TGTGCCAGCAGTTACCTGGGACAGGGGGTTTACACCTTC
-,TRBV7-2,17,TRBD1,TRBJ1-2,CASSPTGQGALSSGYTF,TGTGCCAGCAGCCCAACGGGACAGGGCGCTTTATCCTCTGGCTACACCTTC
-,TRBV7-2,14,-,TRBJ2-3,CASSAGLYTDTQYF,TGTGCCAGCAGTGCGGGACTCTACACAGATACGCAGTATTTT
few,TRBV7-2,15,TRBD1,TRBJ1-1,CASSPGGKPTGGAFF,TGTGCCAGCAGCCCAGGGGGGAAACCGACAGGGGGAGCTTTCTTT
-,TRBV18,14,-,TRBJ2-1,CASSTSTPPNEQFF,TGTGCCAGCTCAACTTCCACCCCGCCGAATGAGCAGTTCTTC
-,TRBV6-2/TRBV6-3,16,TRBD1,TRBJ1-5,CASSYSRQGGDQPQHF,TGTGCCAGCAGTTACTCGAGACAGGGCGGGGATCAGCCCCAGCATTTT
-,TRBV6-1,13,-,TRBJ1-1,CASSEGRSTEAFF,TGTGCCAGCAGTGAAGGCAGAAGCACTGAAGCTTTCTTT
-,TRBV4-1,15,-,TRBJ1-2,CASSQDPSAGYGYTF,TGCGCCAGCAGCCAAGATCCGTCGGCGGGGTATGGCTACACCTTC
few,TRBV11-2,18,TRBD2,TRBJ2-5,CASSLVLAGAPHQETQYF,TGTGCCAGCAGCTTAGTTCTAGCGGGGGCCCCTCACCAAGAGACCCAGTACTTC
-,TRBV10-3,15,-,TRBJ2-3,CAISERAGLTDTQYF,TGTGCCATCAGTGAGAGGGCGGGACTCACAGATACGCAGTATTTT
-,TRBV28,15,-,TRBJ1-5,CASSPRQGGNQPQHF,TGTGCCAGCAGTCCACGGCAGGGTGGCAATCAGCCCCAGCATTTT
-,TRBV19,14,-,TRBJ1-1,CASSMTGKNTEAFF,TGTGCCAGTAGTATGACCGGGAAGAACACTGAAGCTTTCTTT
-,TRBV7-3,14,TRBD1,TRBJ1-1,CASSRDRGHTEAFF,TGTGCCAGCAGCCGGGACAGGGGGCACACTGAAGCTTTCTTT
-,TRBV9,14,-,TRBJ1-4,CASSTTGTNEKLFF,TGTGCCAGCAGTACAACAGGGACTAATGAAAAACTGTTTTTT
-,TRBV3-1/TRBV3-2,12,-,TRBJ1-1,CASSQASRRAFF,TGTGCCAGCAGCCAAGCTTCAAGGCGGGCTTTCTTT
-,TRBV19,14,-,TRBJ2-2,CASSINRDTGELFF,TGTGCCAGTAGTATAAACAGGGACACCGGGGAGCTGTTTTTT
-,TRBV3-1/TRBV3-2,12,-,TRBJ1-6,CASSQAGSPLHF,TGTGCCAGCAGCCAAGCAGGATCACCCCTCCACTTT
-,TRBV5-6,15,TRBD1,TRBJ1-5,CASSYGQGGNQPQHF,TGTGCCAGCAGCTATGGACAGGGTGGAAATCAGCCCCAGCATTTT
-,TRBV7-8,15,-,TRBJ2-5,CASSHRGRGRETQYF,TGTGCCAGCAGTCACCGGGGCAGGGGTAGGGAGACCCAGTACTTC
-,TRBV5-6,16,-,TRBJ1-4,CASSLAGDRKNEKLFF,TGTGCCAGCAGCTTGGCGGGCGACAGGAAAAATGAAAAACTGTTTTTT
-,TRBV9,14,-,TRBJ1-1,CASSRQDKNTEAFF,TGTGCCAGCAGCAGACAGGACAAGAACACTGAAGCTTTCTTT
-,TRBV5-4,15,TRBD1,TRBJ1-4,CASSSRDRGSEKLFF,TGTGCCAGCAGCTCTAGGGACAGGGGAAGCGAAAAACTGTTTTTT
-,TRBV4-3,17,-,TRBJ2-2,CASSQSQGRGRTGELFF,TGCGCCAGCAGCCAATCCCAGGGCAGGGGTCGGACCGGGGAGCTGTTTTTT
-,TRBV21-1,17,-,TRBJ2-1,CASSKFRPRFRYNEQFF,TGTGCCAGCAGCAAATTTAGGCCTAGGTTTCGCTACAATGAGCAGTTCTTC